This TCR beta chain was sequenced in a study of T-cell memory formation after mild COVID-19. This clonotype was picked up a small number of times. The antigen remains unidentified. TCRdb processed the 5' RACE reads anew with MiXCR; each CDR3 protein has one entry. The data show 200,000 to 300,000 distinct CDR3 sequences, approximately 15% seen once. Study-level results: Within pre-infection memory, some responding clones were found, suggesting cross-reactive memory joined. Contracting clones, day 15 to 85, had balanced CD4/CD8, and later expanders favored CD4+. The CD4+ clones that contracted clustered mainly within CM and EM, and the CD8+ clones concentrated in EMRA.

Per the germline V gene, CDR1 is SGHDN and CDR2 is FVKESK. The CDR3 is made up of 14 amino acids. V was trimmed by 4 bases and J by 4 bases, leaving 13 bases between them. The receptor was isolated from a man aged 18-30 years who had mild COVID-19 (a few samples of this study predate the infection). Cell type and time point are not known. Sequencing input: PBMCs or a T cell subset sorted from them (not recorded which). V and J are TRBV14 and TRBJ1-2; D ambiguous. For the CDR3, the DNA is TGTGCCAGCAGCCCCGCCGCCTTGGGCTATGGCTACACCTTC. Translated: CASSPAALGYGYTF.